This passage covers 26 T cell receptor beta chains from one sample sequenced in a study of beta chain features in type 1 diabetes. Study-wide results and caveats: Shortening that was moderate but significant affected the TCRB CDR3s of Type 1 diabetes patients in all four CD4+ subsets.

Antigens of these TCRs are unknown. TCRB transcripts that were expressed got sequenced, as all of the isolated RNA had been reverse transcribed. Method: immunoSEQ multiplex PCR; TCRdb's copy keeps in-frame clones and lacks some. The sample consists of 150,000 to 190,000 clones, over 9% of them appearing once. Sequenced sample: central memory CD4+ T cells from blood. The source of these receptors is a young man with type 1 diabetes.

About this clone itself: The sample has other DNA sequences that encode this CDR3 too. V and J are TRBV5-1 and TRBJ1-2; a possible D gene is TRBD1 (5 bases). Germline V gene lookup returns CDR1 SGHRS and CDR2 YFSETQ. The V and J ends lost 2 bases and 7 bases respectively, with 9 bases between them. This CDR3 is 12 amino acids long. The CDR3 region is CASSLEGVGYTF. CDR3 in DNA: TGCGCCAGCAGCTTAGAAGGGGTTGGCTACACCTTC. Full variable domain (outside the CDR3, taken from reference TRBV5-1 and TRBJ1-2): KAGVTQTPRYLIKTRGQQVTLSCSPISGHRSVSWYQQTPGQGLQFLFEYFSETQRNKGNFPGRFSGRQFSNSRSEMNVSTLELGDSALYLCASSLEGVGYTFGSGTRLTVV.

This chain uses TRBV28 with TRBJ2-7; 7 bases fit TRBD2. The CDR3 has 14 residues. The V gene's germline CDR1 is MDHEN and CDR2 SYDVKM. Trimming took 8 bases from V and 1 from J; bases not matched to a gene: 8. The DNA of the CDR3 is TGTGCCAGCCAACGACTAGCTGAGTCCTACGAGCAGTACTTC. This codes for CASQRLAESYEQYF. Full variable domain (rest looked up from reference TRBV28 and TRBJ2-7): DVKVTQSSRYLVKRTGEKVFLECVQDMDHENMFWYRQDPGLGLRLIYFSYDVKMKEKGDIPEGYSVSREKKERFSLILESASTNQTSMYLCASQRLAESYEQYFGPGTRLTVT.

The chain is built from TRBV6-6 and TRBJ2-3; TRBD2 matches at 15 bases. This CDR3 is built from 16 residues. The junction had 6 bases not matched to a gene; V was cut back by 6 bases and J by 5 bases. Germline V CDR1 and CDR2: MNHNY, SVGAGI (reference sequence). The CDR3 is CASRLGLAGGKDTQYF. The CDR3 bases are TGTGCCAGCAGGCTGGGACTAGCGGGAGGAAAAGATACGCAGTATTTT.

The chain has TRBV23-1 and TRBJ1-5, with no clear D. TRBV23-1 is recorded as an ORF, its role being uncertain. The CDR3 is 13 amino acids. Trimming removed 5 bases at V and 4 bases at J, with 9 bases between. The CDR3 DNA reads TGCGCCAGCAGTAAGGCAGGTAATCAGCCCCAGCATTTT. Protein: CASSKAGNQPQHF.

The rearrangement links TRBV18 to TRBJ2-3; weak D call: TRBD2 (6 bases). The germline V gene has CDR1 KGHSH and CDR2 LQKENI. Trimming removed 3 bases from V and 4 bases from J, with 11 bases in between. This CDR3 comprises 14 residues. The CDR3 is CASSPVAVADTQYF. The CDR3 DNA sequence: TGTGCCAGCTCACCTGTAGCGGTCGCAGATACGCAGTATTTT.

This clone was recorded a few times. The rearrangement uses TRBV6-5 and TRBJ2-7; D might be TRBD1 (5 bases). With 7 bases removed from V and 2 bases from J, the gap between germline ends came to 9 bases. The germline gives CDR1 MNHEY, CDR2 SVGAGI. The CDR3 is made up of 12 amino acids. The CDR3 spells CASKGQAYEQYF. CDR3 nucleotide sequence: TGTGCCAGCAAGGGGCAGGCCTACGAGCAGTACTTC.

The rearrangement links TRBV9 to TRBJ2-7, with a possible D match to TRBD1 (6 bases). CDR1 is SGDLS, CDR2 YYNGEE, per germline. CDR3 length equals 11 residues. V lost 7 bases, J lost 3 bases, and 8 bases lay in between. CDR3 nucleotide sequence: TGTGCCAGCTCCAGGGGCTACGAGCAGTACTTC. Encoded protein: CASSRGYEQYF.

This clone was observed a few times. V is TRBV28 and J is TRBJ2-3; 7 bases map to TRBD2. The CDR3 covers 14 residues. Germline values: CDR1 MDHEN, CDR2 SYDVKM. Trimming removed 6 bases from V and 2 bases from J; junction bases left unmatched: 5. For the CDR3, the DNA is TGTGCCAGCAGCCGAGCGGGAAACACAGATACGCAGTATTTT. It translates to CASSRAGNTDTQYF.

This clone was counted a few times. The chain has TRBV5-4 and TRBJ2-4; 14 bases map to TRBD2. This CDR3 contains 16 residues. With V trimmed by 4 bases and J by 9 bases, 9 bases remained unmatched. Germline V gene data show CDR1 as SGHNT and CDR2 as YYREEE (reference sequence). CDR3 sequence reads: CASSLGLAGEGGIQYF. CDR3 sequence (DNA): TGTGCCAGCAGCCTGGGACTAGCGGGAGAGGGTGGCATTCAGTACTTC.

In this sample, this clone turned up a few times. The CDR3 here is CASSPEGGQQYF. CDR3 coding DNA: TGTGCCAGCTCACCAGAAGGAGGCCAGCAGTACTTC. This chain links TRBV18 with TRBJ2-7, with a weak D call TRBD2 (5 bases). Germline loops: CDR1 KGHSH, CDR2 LQKENI. Between the trimmed V and J ends, which lost 2 bases and 8 bases, there was a span of 10 bases. The length of the CDR3 is 12 residues.

This clone was seen a few times. This chain connects TRBV7-2 to TRBJ2-5; D might be TRBD1 (7 bases). The CDR3 spans 16 residues. The V gene lost 0 bases and the J gene lost 3 bases, with 14 bases spanning the gap. From germline, CDR1 is SGHTA and CDR2 FQGNSA. DNA for the CDR3: TGTGCCAGCAGCTTAGCGCGAGGCAGGGGGGAAGAGACCCAGTACTTC. The encoded protein is CASSLARGRGEETQYF.

This clone has a handful of counts. The V gene is TRBV7-9, the J gene TRBJ2-2, with a possible D match to TRBD2 (6 bases). Germline assignment: CDR1 SEHNR and CDR2 FQNEAQ (reference sequence). The CDR3 covers 16 residues. V lost 1 base, J lost 0 bases, and 9 bases lay in between. The CDR3 region has the DNA TGTGCCAGCAGCTTAGGGAGGGGCACGAACACCGGGGAGCTGTTTTTT. Translating gives CASSLGRGTNTGELFF.

In regard to this clone: This CDR3 is also generated by other DNA sequences in the sample. The J gene is TRBJ2-2, the V gene TRBV15; no definite D call. V was trimmed by 1 base and J by 3 bases, leaving 6 bases between them. The CDR3 consists of 14 residues. Germline values: CDR1 LNHNV, CDR2 YYDKDF (reference sequence). In nucleotides, the CDR3 is TGTGCCACCAGCAGAGTTCGGTACACCGGGGAGCTGTTTTTT. Its translation: CATSRVRYTGELFF. Combining the CDR3 with reference TRBV15 and TRBJ2-2 gives the whole variable domain DAMVIQNPRYQVTQFGKPVTLSCSQTLNHNVMYWYQQKSSQAPKLLFHYYDKDFNNEADTPDNFQSRRPNTSFCFLDIRSPGLGDTAMYLCATSRVRYTGELFFGEGSRLTVL.

A few counts support this clone. The chain couples TRBV6-6 to TRBJ1-2, with 9 positions matching TRBD1. Germline CDR1 is MNHNY and CDR2 is SVGAGI (reference sequence). With V trimmed by 2 bases and J by 13 bases, 14 bases remained unmatched. The CDR3 spans 15 residues. The CDR3 DNA sequence: TGTGCCAGCAGTTACCAGGGACAGGGCCATCTGAGCGTCACCTTC. Residues: CASSYQGQGHLSVTF.

This rearrangement joins TRBV29-1 to TRBJ2-3, with 7 bases identical to TRBD1. Germline CDR1 is SQVTM and CDR2 is ANQGSEA. The CDR3 loop spans 12 amino acids. Trimming removed 4 bases from V and 4 bases from J; junction bases left unmatched: 2. The CDR3 reads CSVGQGSDTQYF. DNA of the CDR3: TGCAGCGTTGGACAGGGTTCAGATACGCAGTATTTT.

The rearrangement joins TRBV7-2 to TRBJ2-3, with 12 nucleotides matching TRBD2. After removal of 2 bases from V and 1 base from J, the junction contained 4 bases not matched to a gene. The CDR3 extends over 17 amino acids. CDR1 and CDR2 (germline): SGHTA, FQGNSA. CDR3 bases: TGTGCCAGCAGCTTACTGACTAGCGGGAGTGGCACAGATACGCAGTATTTT. This translates into CASSLLTSGSGTDTQYF.

The chain joins TRBV11-2 to TRBJ1-2; D is undetermined. CDR3 length: 12 amino acids. Trimming left V 4 bases short and J 6 bases short, with 9 bases between. In germline, CDR1 is SGHAT, CDR2 FQNNGV. CDR3 nucleotides: TGTGCCAGCAGCTCAGGCGCTGATGGCTACACCTTC. Its protein is CASSSGADGYTF.

This chain joins TRBV18 and TRBJ2-3, with 9 nucleotides matching TRBD2. In germline, CDR1 is KGHSH, CDR2 LQKENI. J lost 2 bases, V lost 0 bases, and 3 bases had no gene match. The CDR3 is 16 residues long. The chain's CDR3 is CASSPPAGGATDTQYF. The CDR3, as DNA: TGTGCCAGCTCACCACCGGCGGGAGGGGCCACAGATACGCAGTATTTT.

This clone was seen a few times. The rearrangement joins TRBV7-6 to TRBJ1-2; D might be TRBD1 (6 bases). The CDR3 totals 13 residues. Trimming pared 5 bases from V and 8 bases from J, leaving 15 bases between. From germline, CDR1 is SGHVS and CDR2 FNYEAQ. In DNA, the CDR3 is TGTGCCAGCAGCCCCCGGGCAGGGGACGGCTACACCTTC. Translated: CASSPRAGDGYTF.

V usage is TRBV28 and J usage is TRBJ2-1, with D possibly being TRBD2 (6 bases). V gave up 8 bases and J gave up 4 bases, with 12 bases separating them. Germline CDR1 MDHEN, CDR2 SYDVKM. CDR3 length: 13 residues. CDR3 sequence reads: CASGGRPYNEQFF. CDR3 DNA sequence: TGTGCCAGCGGGGGGAGGCCTTACAATGAGCAGTTCTTC.

CDR3 nucleotide sequence: TGTGCCAGCAGCCAAAGACTAGCGGGAGTCTCTTACGAGCAGTACTTC. Encoded protein: CASSQRLAGVSYEQYF. The chain uses TRBV14 and TRBJ2-7, with TRBD2 matching over 12 bases. The CDR3 consists of 16 residues. CDR1 and CDR2 (germline): SGHDN, FVKESK. V trimming: 2 bases; J trimming: 4 bases; junction bases outside the gene matches: 6.

The sample holds a few counts of this clone. The gene calls are TRBV7-2 and TRBJ2-7; D may be TRBD1 (5 bases). Germline V gene data show CDR1 as SGHTA and CDR2 as FQGNSA. Trimming cost V 2 bases and J 2 bases, with 7 bases left between them. The CDR3 sequence is 13 residues long. The CDR3 sequence is CASSLTGAYEQYF. The CDR3 DNA is TGTGCCAGCAGCTTAACAGGTGCCTACGAGCAGTACTTC.

This clone appeared a few times. The chain employs TRBV18 and TRBJ1-5, with a possible D match to TRBD1 (6 bases). Per germline, CDR1 KGHSH and CDR2 LQKENI. This CDR3 is built from 14 residues. V dropped 6 bases and J dropped 3 bases, with 12 bases sitting between them. Here the CDR3 DNA reads TGTGCCAGCTCTCCGGACAGAGTCAATCAGCCCCAGCATTTT. This encodes CASSPDRVNQPQHF.

The table lists this clone with a few counts. Other DNA sequences in this specimen translate into the identical CDR3. V is TRBV18 and J is TRBJ2-7, with a weak D call TRBD2 (5 bases). CDR1 is KGHSH and CDR2 is LQKENI in the germline V gene. This CDR3 contains 14 residues. V was clipped by 0 bases and J by 0 bases, with 6 bases between them. The CDR3 coding sequence is TGTGCCAGCTCACCACCGGGGAGCTCCTACGAGCAGTACTTC. It yields the protein CASSPPGSSYEQYF.

This chain links TRBV2 with TRBJ2-5; the match to TRBD2 covers 9 bases. Germline CDR1 SNHLY, CDR2 FYNNEI. V was pared by 8 bases and J by 5 bases, with 15 bases of the junction left unmatched. This CDR3 is built from 16 residues. CDR3 nucleotide sequence: TGTGCCAGCTTATTCGGAAGCGGGAGGTTAGGGGAGACCCAGTACTTC. Protein product: CASLFGSGRLGETQYF.

Here the CDR3 reads CASSDFSTDTQYF. CDR3 coding DNA: TGTGCCAGCAGTGACTTTAGCACAGATACGCAGTATTTT. The chain combines TRBV25-1 with TRBJ2-3; D remains unclear. Trimming stripped 3 bases from V and 0 bases from J, with 4 bases between. This CDR3 is built from 13 residues. Germline V gene lookup returns CDR1 MGHDK and CDR2 SYGVNS.